The 21 T cell receptor beta chains presented below share a single source sample, sequenced in a study of CD8+ T cells in alopecia areata. RNA extraction was followed by reverse transcription into cDNA, which acted as the sequencing template. TCRdb keeps only in-frame clones here, not all; method: immunoSEQ multiplex PCR. Altogether approximately 180,000 clones are present, more than 50% being singletons, with the ten largest covering 0.85% to 1.3%. Treatment denoted: oral pan-JAK inhibitor, 5-10 mg twice daily. Here the sequenced sample was CD4+ T cells sorted from blood, taken at week 24, from a patient treated with tofacitinib. Receptors were obtained from a human donor with alopecia areata.

The chain recombines TRBV4-3 with TRBJ2-7; possible D gene TRBD1, 5 bases. CDR1 and CDR2 (germline): LGHNA, YSLEER. V was trimmed by 3 bases and J by 1 base, leaving 7 bases between them. The CDR3 has 13 amino acids. The CDR3 bases are TGCGCCAGCAGCCAGGACAAATCCTACGAGCAGTACTTC. Amino acid sequence: CASSQDKSYEQYF.

DNA for the CDR3: TGTGCCTGGAGCGCCGACAGGGTCCATGAGCAGTTCTTC. This codes for CAWSADRVHEQFF. This chain uses TRBV30 with TRBJ2-1; TRBD1 agrees at 7 bases. Germline V lookup: CDR1 GTSNPN, CDR2 SVGIG (reference sequence). V dropped 3 bases and J dropped 8; count of bases not matched to a gene: 7. CDR3 size: 13 residues.

V is TRBV30 and J is TRBJ2-7; D possibly corresponds to TRBD2 (5 bases). Germline CDR1 GTSNPN, CDR2 SVGIG (reference sequence). Trimming took off 1 base at V and 0 bases at J, with 13 bases between the two ends. The CDR3 covers 15 residues. CDR3 loop: CAWSAPGFNSYEQYF. CDR3 sequence (DNA): TGTGCCTGGAGTGCGCCGGGATTTAACTCCTACGAGCAGTACTTC.

This clone has only one observation. The gene calls are TRBV7-6 and TRBJ1-5, with D possibly being TRBD1 (6 bases). Trimming took off 1 base at V and 6 bases at J, with 13 bases between the two ends. CDR1 is SGHVS and CDR2 is FNYEAQ in the germline V gene. This CDR3 comprises 15 residues. The CDR3 loop reads CASSLGSQDSQPQHF. The CDR3 DNA follows: TGTGCCAGCAGCTTAGGCTCGCAGGACAGTCAGCCCCAGCATTTT.

The chain is built from TRBV4-3 and TRBJ2-5, with 11 bases that match TRBD1. Germline CDR1 LGHNA, CDR2 YSLEER. The CDR3 consists of 16 residues. The trim removed 4 bases at V and 4 bases at J, leaving 8 bases unmatched. The CDR3 DNA is TGCGCCAGCAGCCGCGGGACAGGGGGTTCGGGAGAGACCCAGTACTTC. This gives the protein CASSRGTGGSGETQYF.

This chain uses TRBV29-1 with TRBJ1-5; D is perhaps TRBD1 (5 bases). Deletions cut 7 bases from V and 4 bases from J, with 11 bases between. Germline CDR1 reads SQVTM; CDR2 reads ANQGSEA. This CDR3 comprises 12 residues. The DNA for the CDR3 is TGCAGCGCTGGGACGGAAAATCAGCCCCAGCATTTT. Its protein product is CSAGTENQPQHF.

J is TRBJ1-2 and V is TRBV10-3; TRBD1 matches at 8 bases. This CDR3 is built from 18 residues. The V segment lost 0 bases and the J segment 2 bases; nucleotides outside the gene matches: 11. Germline V gives CDR1 ENHRY, CDR2 SYGVKD. Here the CDR3 reads CAISESYTGQALNYGYTF. The CDR3 DNA reads as TGTGCCATCAGTGAGTCTTATACGGGACAGGCCCTAAACTATGGCTACACCTTC.

This clone came up once. The genes are TRBV4-3 and TRBJ1-6; D not certain. In germline, CDR1 is LGHNA, CDR2 YSLEER. The CDR3 length is 13 residues. V was trimmed by 0 bases and J by 8 bases, leaving 5 bases between them. CDR3 sequence reads: CASSQDQDSPLHF. For the CDR3, the DNA is TGCGCCAGCAGCCAAGATCAGGATTCACCCCTCCACTTT.

The rearrangement joins TRBV30 to TRBJ1-5; D is perhaps TRBD1 (5 bases). The ends were cut back, 1 base at V and 4 bases at J, with 8 bases in the middle. CDR3 length: 13 residues. Germline CDR1 GTSNPN, CDR2 SVGIG (reference sequence). CDR3 sequence: CAWSDGANQPQHF. The CDR3 DNA follows: TGTGCCTGGAGTGATGGGGCTAATCAGCCCCAGCATTTT.

This rearrangement joins TRBV29-1 to TRBJ2-2, with no clear D. The germline gives CDR1 SQVTM, CDR2 ANQGSEA. Trimming removed 3 bases at V and 4 bases at J, with 6 bases between. The CDR3 is made up of 12 amino acids. CDR3 sequence (DNA): TGCAGCGTTGAGATATTCACCGGGGAGCTGTTTTTT. Residues: CSVEIFTGELFF.

The V and J genes are TRBV29-1 and TRBJ2-1; tentatively, D is TRBD2 (6 bases). Trimming took 6 bases from V and 2 from J, leaving 14 bases between them. This CDR3 is built from 14 residues. Per germline, CDR1 SQVTM and CDR2 ANQGSEA. The CDR3 nucleotides are TGCAGCGTGGCCCGGGGGTTCGCCTACAATGAGCAGTTCTTC. It is translated as CSVARGFAYNEQFF.

This clone has more than one count but fewer than ten. J is TRBJ2-5 and V is TRBV10-3; 7 nucleotides align to TRBD1. The CDR3 consists of 14 residues. The germline CDR1 and CDR2 sequences are ENHRY and SYGVKD. J was trimmed by 5 bases and V by 10 bases; bases with no gene match: 13. CDR3 sequence (DNA): TGTGCCAGCACATCATCAGGGGGTCGGGAGACCCAGTACTTC. This encodes CASTSSGGRETQYF.

The chain is built from TRBV7-2 and TRBJ2-1; 7 bases are a match to TRBD1. The CDR3 is made up of 16 amino acids. V shed 5 bases and J 6 bases; nucleotides not matched to a gene: 13. Germline loops: CDR1 SGHTA, CDR2 FQGNSA. CDR3 in amino acids: CASSATYRGRGNEQFF. The CDR3 nucleotides are TGTGCCAGCAGCGCCACTTACAGGGGCCGGGGCAATGAGCAGTTCTTC. Complete variable domain (other parts from reference TRBV7-2 and TRBJ2-1): GAGVSQSPSNKVTEKGKDVELRCDPISGHTALYWYRQSLGQGLEFLIYFQGNSAPDKSGLPSDRFSAERTGGSVSTLTIQRTQQEDSAVYLCASSATYRGRGNEQFFGPGTRLTVL.

Concerning this clone: The same CDR3 arises from other DNA sequences in this sample as well. This chain uses TRBV5-1 with TRBJ2-5; 9 positions match TRBD1. The V gene end was trimmed by 4 bases and the J gene end by 4 bases; junction bases not matched to a gene: 5. From germline, CDR1 is SGHRS and CDR2 YFSETQ. CDR3 length equals 14 residues. CDR3 region: CASSPGQGRETQYF. CDR3 bases: TGCGCCAGCAGCCCCGGACAGGGGCGAGAGACCCAGTACTTC. The complete variable domain, with remaining parts taken from reference TRBV5-1 and TRBJ2-5, reads KAGVTQTPRYLIKTRGQQVTLSCSPISGHRSVSWYQQTPGQGLQFLFEYFSETQRNKGNFPGRFSGRQFSNSRSEMNVSTLELGDSALYLCASSPGQGRETQYFGPGTRLLVL.

The chain is built from TRBV29-1 and TRBJ1-1; D is unclear. The germline V and J ends were trimmed by 6 bases and 0 bases, with 8 bases remaining between them. The CDR3 contains 12 residues. Germline V gene lookup returns CDR1 SQVTM and CDR2 ANQGSEA. The CDR3 DNA is TGCAGCGTGGGGTTTATGAACACTGAAGCTTTCTTT. Amino acid sequence: CSVGFMNTEAFF.

The chain links TRBV29-1 to TRBJ1-1; TRBD1 agrees at 12 bases. This CDR3 contains 15 residues. V shed 4 bases and J 4 bases; nucleotides not matched to a gene: 7. The germline V gene has CDR1 SQVTM and CDR2 ANQGSEA. Here the CDR3 reads CSVGDRGLDVTEAFF. Here the CDR3 DNA reads TGCAGCGTTGGGGACAGGGGGCTGGACGTCACTGAAGCTTTCTTT.

The rearrangement joins TRBV30 to TRBJ1-6; 8 positions match TRBD1. V trimming: 8 bases; J trimming: 11 bases; junction bases outside the gene matches: 11. The CDR3 has 13 residues. The V gene's germline CDR1 is GTSNPN and CDR2 SVGIG (reference sequence). CDR3 DNA: TGTGCCGGGAAGCGAGACAGGGGAACACCCCTCCACTTT. The encoded protein is CAGKRDRGTPLHF.

The J gene is TRBJ2-7, the V gene TRBV29-1; possibly TRBD1 for D (6 bases). The germline CDR1 and CDR2 sequences are SQVTM and ANQGSEA. The V end was cut by 7 bases, the J end by 4 bases, with 17 bases between. The CDR3 runs to 13 residues. The CDR3 region is CSGTGTSTYEQYF. In DNA, the CDR3 is TGCAGCGGAACCGGGACATCCACTTACGAGCAGTACTTC.

Details on this clone: Different DNA sequences within this sample yield the same CDR3. V and J are TRBV29-1 and TRBJ1-5, with a weak D call TRBD1 (5 bases). The V end was cut by 4 bases, the J end by 6 bases, with 10 bases between. This CDR3 has 12 amino acids. Germline V gene data show CDR1 as SQVTM and CDR2 as ANQGSEA. CDR3 DNA: TGCAGCGTTGCGGGGGTTGGTCAGCCCCAGCATTTT. Encoded protein: CSVAGVGQPQHF.

This chain connects TRBV7-8 to TRBJ2-5, with unresolved D. V was trimmed by 5 bases and J by 3 bases, leaving 10 bases between them. Germline assignment: CDR1 SGHVS and CDR2 FQNEAQ. This CDR3 contains 13 residues. The CDR3 DNA reads as TGTGCCAGCAGCCCTGTCGGAGAAGAGACCCAGTACTTC. This gives the protein CASSPVGEETQYF.

V and J are TRBV7-9 and TRBJ1-1; the match to TRBD1 covers 7 bases. Germline loops: CDR1 SEHNR, CDR2 FQNEAQ (reference sequence). V dropped 1 base and J dropped 5; count of bases not matched to a gene: 7. This CDR3 has 15 residues. In DNA form, the CDR3 reads TGTGCCAGCAGCTTAGGGCAGGGGGGTGAAACTGAAGCTTTCTTT. Translated: CASSLGQGGETEAFF.